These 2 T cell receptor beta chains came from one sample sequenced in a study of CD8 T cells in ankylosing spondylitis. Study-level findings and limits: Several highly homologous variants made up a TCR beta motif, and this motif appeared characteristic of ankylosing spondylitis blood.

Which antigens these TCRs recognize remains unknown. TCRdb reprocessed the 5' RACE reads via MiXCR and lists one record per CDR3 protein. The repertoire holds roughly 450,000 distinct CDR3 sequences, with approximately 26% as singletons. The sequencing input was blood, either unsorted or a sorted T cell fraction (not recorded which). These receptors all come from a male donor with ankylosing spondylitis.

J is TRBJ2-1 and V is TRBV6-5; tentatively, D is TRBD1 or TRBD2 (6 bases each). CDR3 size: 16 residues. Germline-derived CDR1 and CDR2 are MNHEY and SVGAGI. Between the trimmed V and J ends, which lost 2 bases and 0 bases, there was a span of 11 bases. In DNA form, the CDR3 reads TGTGCCAGCAGTTACGTCGGGGGCGCCTCCTACAATGAGCAGTTCTTC. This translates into CASSYVGGASYNEQFF.

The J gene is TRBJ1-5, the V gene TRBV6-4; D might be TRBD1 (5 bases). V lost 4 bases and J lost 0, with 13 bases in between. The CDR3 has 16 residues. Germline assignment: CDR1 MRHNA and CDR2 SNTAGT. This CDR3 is CASSALQVGSNQPQHF. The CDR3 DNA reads TGTGCCAGCAGTGCCTTACAGGTTGGTAGCAATCAGCCCCAGCATTTT.